This T cell receptor (beta chain) appears in the sequencing data of a study of blood T cell repertoires in COVID-19. Study-level background: Samples representing acute and convalescent COVID-19 were sourced from the United States, Italy and Spain. The analysed material was cDNA or gDNA that came from T cells, B-cell-depleted T cells, or PBMCs.

Germline CDR1 reads LNHDA; CDR2 reads SQIVND (reference sequence). The V and J ends lost 3 bases and 3 bases respectively, with 14 bases between them. The CDR3 has 15 amino acids. Per the authors' pipeline: Estimated nucleated cell counts came from reference gene primer amplification. The assay was immunoSEQ multiplex PCR, and TCRdb's table has in-frame clones only and misses some. V and J calls plus clone size are reproduced from that table; the DNA served to infer D and trimming. The sample has 150,000 to 200,000 clones, approximately 86% seen once. The material sequenced was peripheral blood. This receptor was obtained from a man younger than 35 with acute or convalescent COVID-19. The chain employs TRBV19 and TRBJ1-2, with D perhaps TRBD1 (5 bases). In DNA, the CDR3 is TGTGCCAGTAGTATCTGGCGGACATCTGACTATGGCTACACCTTC. Translated: CASSIWRTSDYGYTF.